One sample yielded the 20 T cell receptor beta chains listed below, sequenced in a study of T cells in localized non-small cell lung cancer. The table came from immunoSEQ multiplex PCR; TCRdb's copy has only in-frame clones and leaves some out. This sample has about 17,000 clones, with roughly 91% found just once. The starting material was peripheral blood, obtained before any cancer treatment. The receptors come from an older male donor with stage II squamous cell lung carcinoma.

This sequence joins TRBV10-2 and TRBJ1-5; the match to TRBD1 covers 7 bases. The V and J ends lost 0 bases and 3 bases, in that order; junction bases with no gene match: 11. This CDR3 spans 18 amino acids. CDR1 is WSHSY and CDR2 is SAAADI in the germline V gene. The CDR3 protein is CASSESTWTGTVNQPQHF. CDR3 DNA: TGCGCCAGCAGTGAGTCGACATGGACCGGGACAGTCAATCAGCCCCAGCATTTT.

This clone was picked up a small number of times. The chain couples TRBV27 to TRBJ2-2; unclear D gene. This CDR3 has 12 residues. Germline V gene sequence: CDR1 MNHEY, CDR2 SMNVEV (reference sequence). V was pared by 6 bases and J by 8 bases, with 10 bases between. DNA of the CDR3: TGTGCCAGCAGGCTCCCGAGTGGGGAGCTGTTTTTT. It encodes CASRLPSGELFF.

This chain joins TRBV13 and TRBJ2-7; D remains ambiguous. This CDR3 has 14 residues. Trimming removed 2 bases from V and 0 bases from J, with 8 bases in between. Germline assignment: CDR1 PRHDT and CDR2 FYEKMQ (reference sequence). CDR3 region: CASSLTRSSYEQYF. The CDR3 DNA reads TGTGCCAGCAGCTTAACGAGGAGCTCCTACGAGCAGTACTTC.

This clone was recorded only once. The genes are TRBV4-1 and TRBJ2-5; 8 bases are a match to TRBD1. V gave up 4 bases and J gave up 1 base; unmatched junction bases: 5. CDR1 is MGHRA, CDR2 YSYEKL, per germline. This CDR3 region has 15 residues. This CDR3 is CASSLQDRVQETQYF. DNA for the CDR3: TGCGCCAGCAGCCTCCAGGACAGGGTCCAAGAGACCCAGTACTTC.

The chain employs TRBV6-5 and TRBJ2-1; D unclear. Germline CDR1 reads MNHEY; CDR2 reads SVGAGI. V lost 6 bases and J lost 2, with 11 bases in between. The length of the CDR3 is 14 residues. CDR3 bases: TGTGCCAGCAGCCGGGCCCTTACCTACAATGAGCAGTTCTTC. Protein: CASSRALTYNEQFF.

The J gene is TRBJ2-3, the V gene TRBV9; maybe TRBD1 (6 bases). Germline-derived CDR1 and CDR2 are SGDLS and YYNGEE. This CDR3 is 19 amino acids long. Between the trimmed V and J ends, which lost 2 bases and 0 bases, there was a span of 22 bases. As DNA, the CDR3 is TGTGCCAGCAGCGTCGAAGGTGGTTCCGGGACATATAGCACAGATACGCAGTATTTT. Translating gives CASSVEGGSGTYSTDTQYF.

The chain joins TRBV6-1 to TRBJ2-7, with 7 bases fitting TRBD1. V lost 4 bases and J lost 1; bases outside the gene matches: 4. This CDR3 region has 14 residues. Looked up from germline, CDR1 is MNHNS and CDR2 is SASEGT. The CDR3 reads CASSGQGVSYEQYF. The CDR3 coding sequence is TGTGCCAGCAGTGGTCAGGGGGTATCCTACGAGCAGTACTTC.

The CDR3 protein is CASSGKGVESPLHF. The CDR3 DNA reads as TGTGCCAGCAGTGGAAAAGGGGTGGAATCACCCCTCCACTTT. The chain couples TRBV6-1 to TRBJ1-6, with D possibly matching TRBD1 (5 bases). CDR3 size: 14 residues. Trimming took off 4 bases at V and 10 bases at J, with 14 bases between the two ends. CDR1 is MNHNS, CDR2 SASEGT, per germline.

The sample holds one count of this clone. This rearrangement joins TRBV7-9 to TRBJ2-3; 7 bases match TRBD1. V dropped 5 bases and J dropped 5; count of bases not matched to a gene: 13. Germline values: CDR1 SEHNR, CDR2 FQNEAQ (reference sequence). There are 16 residues in the CDR3. The chain's CDR3 is CASSPRDRLKIDTQYF. As DNA, the CDR3 is TGTGCCAGCAGCCCCAGGGACAGATTAAAGATAGATACGCAGTATTTT.

In this sample, this clone turned up once. The chain combines TRBV11-2 with TRBJ2-7, with 9 nucleotides matching TRBD1. Germline CDR1 SGHAT, CDR2 FQNNGV. The CDR3 consists of 16 residues. The V segment lost 2 bases and the J segment 4 bases; nucleotides outside the gene matches: 9. The CDR3 protein is CASSLNGYGTGYEQYF. The CDR3 DNA is TGTGCCAGCAGCTTAAATGGGTACGGGACAGGGTACGAGCAGTACTTC.

V and J are TRBV6-5 and TRBJ2-3; possible D gene TRBD2, 5 bases. This CDR3 has 13 amino acids. CDR1 and CDR2 from the germline V gene are MNHEY and SVGAGI. Trimming removed 0 bases from V and 11 bases from J, with 12 bases in between. The CDR3 reads CASSYSRTEGQYF. The CDR3 DNA reads as TGTGCCAGCAGTTACTCGAGGACCGAGGGGCAGTATTTT.

V usage is TRBV11-1 and J usage is TRBJ2-1; D possibly corresponds to TRBD1 (6 bases). CDR1 and CDR2 (germline): SGHAT, FQDESV (reference sequence). This CDR3 comprises 14 residues. Between the trimmed V and J ends, which lost 5 bases and 12 bases, there was a span of 20 bases. The CDR3 coding sequence is TGTGCCAGCAGCGCTAGGGGGAATCTAGCCGCGCAGTTCTTC. This gives the protein CASSARGNLAAQFF.

V gene TRBV20-1 combines with J gene TRBJ2-1, with D perhaps matching TRBD1 (5 bases). The CDR3 is 10 residues long. CDR1 is DFQATT, CDR2 SNEGSKA, per germline (reference sequence). This CDR3 reads CSQGIDEQFF. CDR3 coding DNA: TGCAGCCAGGGAATCGATGAGCAGTTCTTC.

The V call is TRBV18, the J call TRBJ1-1; 7 bases are a match to TRBD1. With V trimmed by 6 bases and J by 4 bases, 5 bases remained unmatched. Germline-derived CDR1 and CDR2 are KGHSH and LQKENI. This CDR3 is 13 amino acids long. The CDR3 coding sequence is TGTGCCAGCTCTCCAGGGGGGACCACTGAAGCTTTCTTT. It specifies CASSPGGTTEAFF.

The chain joins TRBV28 to TRBJ1-1, with unresolved D. Trimming cost V 2 bases and J 1 base, with 2 bases left between them. Germline values: CDR1 MDHEN, CDR2 SYDVKM. The CDR3 is 12 residues long. The CDR3 coding sequence is TGTGCCAGCAGTTTAAGGAACACTGAAGCTTTCTTT. This gives the protein CASSLRNTEAFF.

The gene calls are TRBV27 and TRBJ2-1, with TRBD2 identical over 14 bases. This CDR3 contains 19 residues. The junction had 14 bases not matched to a gene; V was cut back by 6 bases and J by 4 bases. CDR1 is MNHEY, CDR2 SMNVEV, per germline (reference sequence). CDR3 region: CASRGQSGTSGRTYNEQFF. CDR3 sequence (DNA): TGTGCCAGCAGGGGGCAATCCGGGACTAGCGGGAGAACTTACAATGAGCAGTTCTTC.

The CDR3 DNA is TGCGCCAGCAGTACCCCGGGACTTCCCTACGAGCAGTACTTC. Protein product: CASSTPGLPYEQYF. This rearrangement joins TRBV10-2 to TRBJ2-7; D is possibly TRBD2 (6 bases). The V gene lost 5 bases and the J gene lost 2 bases, with 13 bases spanning the gap. The CDR3 length is 14 residues. Looked up from germline, CDR1 is WSHSY and CDR2 is SAAADI.

The gene calls are TRBV27 and TRBJ2-3, with D hard to call. This CDR3 region has 13 residues. Germline CDR1 reads MNHEY; CDR2 reads SMNVEV (reference sequence). V was trimmed by 9 bases and J by 4 bases, leaving 14 bases between them. Here the CDR3 DNA reads TGTGCCAGTTCCCTCCGATCACCAGATACGCAGTATTTT. It specifies CASSLRSPDTQYF.

The chain joins TRBV19 to TRBJ1-1; TRBD1 aligns across 7 bases. The length of the CDR3 is 14 residues. Germline-derived CDR1 and CDR2 are LNHDA and SQIVND (reference sequence). The trim removed 3 bases at V and 7 bases at J, leaving 8 bases unmatched. The CDR3 sequence is CASSIEGARGEAFF. The CDR3, as DNA: TGTGCCAGTAGTATCGAGGGGGCTCGGGGTGAAGCTTTCTTT.

The chain couples TRBV7-2 to TRBJ2-1; TRBD2 matches 8 bases. Trimming took 1 base from V and 5 from J; bases not matched to a gene: 4. CDR3 length equals 15 residues. The V gene's germline CDR1 is SGHTA and CDR2 FQGNSA. The CDR3 nucleotides are TGTGCCAGCAGCTTAGTGCCGGGAGGGAACAATGAGCAGTTCTTC. It encodes CASSLVPGGNNEQFF.